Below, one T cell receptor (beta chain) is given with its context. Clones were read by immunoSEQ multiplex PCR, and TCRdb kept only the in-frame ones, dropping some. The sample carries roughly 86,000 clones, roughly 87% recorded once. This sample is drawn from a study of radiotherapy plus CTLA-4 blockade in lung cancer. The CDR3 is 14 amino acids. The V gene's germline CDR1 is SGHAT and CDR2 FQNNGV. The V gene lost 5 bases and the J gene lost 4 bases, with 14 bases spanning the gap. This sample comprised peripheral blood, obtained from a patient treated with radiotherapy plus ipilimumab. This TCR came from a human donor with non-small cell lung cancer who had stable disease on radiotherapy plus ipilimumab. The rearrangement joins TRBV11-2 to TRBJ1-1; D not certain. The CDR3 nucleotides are TGTGCCAGCAGCGCGTGGACCAAGGGCACTGAAGCTTTCTTT. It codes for CASSAWTKGTEAFF.